By sample fraction, the clone carrying this T cell receptor (beta chain) is medium-sized. Antigen: not known. The record originates from a study of T cell responses to AZD1222 COVID-19 vaccine. General observations from the study: Baseline serostatus was positive in only a handful of AZD1222 recipients.

Data came from immunoSEQ multiplex PCR; TCRdb stores just in-frame clones and leaves some out. The sample holds about 84,000 clones, around 88% seen once. The sample consisted of peripheral blood, taken 28 days after the second AZD1222 dose. This sequence originates from an adult who received the AZD1222 COVID-19 vaccine.

The CDR3 DNA follows: TGTGCCAGCAGTCCCCTCCTCATTCAGGGCAGCAGCACAGATACGCAGTATTTT. It encodes CASSPLLIQGSSTDTQYF. This sequence joins TRBV28 and TRBJ2-3; D might be TRBD1 (5 bases). Looked up from germline, CDR1 is MDHEN and CDR2 is SYDVKM. The CDR3 loop spans 18 amino acids. Trimming shortened V by 5 bases and J by 0 bases, and 21 bases separated the two germline ends.